This T cell receptor (beta chain) originates from a study of cytomegalovirus exposure and HLA in healthy donors. The V end lost 0 bases, the J end lost 0 bases, and 15 bases lay between the germline ends. Germline assignment: CDR1 SQVTM and CDR2 ANQGSEA. This CDR3 has 17 residues. The data were produced by immunoSEQ multiplex PCR, yet TCRdb's version contains in-frame clones alone and is incomplete. The sample carries tens of thousands of clones, 85% recorded once. The sequence was collected from a man younger than 30 in good health and CMV-seropositive. The chain uses TRBV29-1 and TRBJ2-1; D is undetermined. Sequenced input: PBMCs. For the CDR3, the DNA is TGCAGCGTTGAAGATGGTAGGCAGGTGAGCTCCTACAATGAGCAGTTCTTC. The encoded protein is CSVEDGRQVSSYNEQFF.